The 31 T cell receptor beta chains presented below share a single source sample, sequenced in a study of control samples from healthy donors and cancer patients. Assay used: immunoSEQ multiplex PCR; TCRdb lists only in-frame clones, some missing. The sample comprises 90,000 to 100,000 clones, about nine tenths of which are singletons, and over 3% rests with the top ten. Source material: blood. The receptors originated from a woman in her late teens or twenties in good health.

The chain has TRBV19 and TRBJ1-2; the D is unclear. This CDR3 region has 11 residues. The V end was cut by 6 bases, the J end by 4 bases, with 6 bases between. Germline loops: CDR1 LNHDA, CDR2 SQIVND (reference sequence). The CDR3 loop is CASRFSYGYTF. The CDR3, as DNA: TGTGCCAGTAGGTTTTCCTATGGCTACACCTTC.

The chain combines TRBV10-1 with TRBJ2-7; D gene unclear. The CDR3 consists of 11 residues. V was cut by 6 bases and J by 7 bases, with 10 bases left in between. The V gene's germline CDR1 is WNHNN and CDR2 SYGVQD (reference sequence). The DNA for the CDR3 is TGCGCCAGCAGCGGTGGCTGGGAGCAGTACTTC. Its protein product is CASSGGWEQYF.

A remark on this clone: The sample contains more than one DNA sequence encoding this CDR3. The chain joins TRBV6-5 to TRBJ2-7; D gene uncertain. The V end lost 8 bases, the J end lost 1 base, and 6 bases lay between the germline ends. CDR1 is MNHEY, CDR2 SVGAGI, per germline. This CDR3 is 11 amino acids long. CDR3 protein: CASDSSYEQYF. CDR3 nucleotide sequence: TGTGCCAGCGACTCGTCCTACGAGCAGTACTTC.

The chain is built from TRBV4-1 and TRBJ1-6, with D uncertain. Germline V lookup: CDR1 MGHRA, CDR2 YSYEKL. The CDR3 is made up of 15 amino acids. V dropped 0 bases and J dropped 14 bases, with 17 bases sitting between them. The CDR3 nucleotides read TGCGCCAGCAGCCAAGAAAGGGAACGTCCAGTCACCCTCCACTTT. This codes for CASSQERERPVTLHF.

The chain uses TRBV4-1 and TRBJ2-7, with 7 bases aligning to TRBD1. The CDR3 runs 13 residues. Germline CDR1 MGHRA, CDR2 YSYEKL. The junction had 7 bases not matched to a gene; V was cut back by 4 bases and J by 7 bases. The CDR3 sequence is CASSPRTGPEQYF. The CDR3 DNA reads TGCGCCAGCAGCCCCCGGACAGGACCGGAGCAGTACTTC.

The V and J genes are TRBV2 and TRBJ1-2, with 7 bases aligning to TRBD1. Germline loops: CDR1 SNHLY, CDR2 FYNNEI. V gave up 8 bases and J gave up 7 bases; unmatched junction bases: 13. The CDR3 runs 14 residues. DNA for the CDR3: TGTGCCAGCTTGGTCCGGACAGGCCCCATTGGCTACACCTTC. As protein: CASLVRTGPIGYTF.

This clone was recorded once. The CDR3 region has the DNA TGCGCCAGCAGCTTGGCTTCAGGGAACTCTGGGGCCAACGTCCTGACTTTC. It specifies CASSLASGNSGANVLTF. The chain couples TRBV5-1 to TRBJ2-6; TRBD1 might be the D (5 bases). Germline V gives CDR1 SGHRS, CDR2 YFSETQ. There are 17 residues in the CDR3. V was cut by 0 bases and J by 0 bases, with 10 bases left in between.

This sequence joins TRBV28 and TRBJ2-1; D is perhaps TRBD2 (5 bases). Per the germline V gene, CDR1 is MDHEN and CDR2 is SYDVKM. The CDR3 extends over 12 amino acids. V was shortened by 6 bases and J by 6 bases, with 9 bases between the two germline ends. The CDR3 coding sequence is TGTGCCAGCAGCGCTACTAGCAATGAGCAGTTCTTC. This gives the protein CASSATSNEQFF.

The chain combines TRBV2 with TRBJ2-2; possible D gene TRBD1, 5 bases. The germline V and J ends were trimmed by 3 bases and 4 bases, with 15 bases remaining between them. Germline loops: CDR1 SNHLY, CDR2 FYNNEI. The CDR3 has 16 residues. The CDR3 DNA sequence: TGTGCCAGCAGTGACTTCAGGGAAACAGGCACCGGGGAGCTGTTTTTT. It encodes CASSDFRETGTGELFF.

The chain joins TRBV5-1 to TRBJ1-6; D may be TRBD1 (5 bases). The CDR3 is 15 residues long. V lost 1 base and J 6 bases, leaving 11 bases between the germline ends. In germline, CDR1 is SGHRS, CDR2 YFSETQ. The CDR3 DNA is TGCGCCAGCAGCTTGTGGGGGATGGGTAATTCACCCCTCCACTTT. Residues: CASSLWGMGNSPLHF.

This chain joins TRBV28 and TRBJ2-7, with 9 positions matching TRBD2. Germline V gene sequence: CDR1 MDHEN, CDR2 SYDVKM. The CDR3 totals 17 residues. The DNA for the CDR3 is TGTGCAGCAAGGTCCAGCGGGGGGCCCTCGTCAAACTACGAGCAGTACTTC. It specifies CAARSSGGPSSNYEQYF.

The V gene is TRBV19, the J gene TRBJ2-3; a possible D gene is TRBD1 (6 bases). The germline CDR1 and CDR2 sequences are LNHDA and SQIVND (reference sequence). V shed 2 bases and J shed 4 bases, with 7 bases lying between them. This CDR3 is 13 amino acids long. The CDR3 is CASSISGADTQYF. Written as DNA, the CDR3 is TGTGCCAGTAGTATATCAGGGGCAGATACGCAGTATTTT.

V is TRBV12-5 and J is TRBJ2-3; D might be TRBD1 (5 bases). The CDR3 has 16 amino acids. CDR1 is LGHNT and CDR2 is FRNRAP in the germline V gene. Trimming removed 0 bases from V and 3 bases from J, with 13 bases in between. CDR3 sequence (DNA): TGTGCTAGTGGTTTGGTACTCGGCAGGGCGACAGATACGCAGTATTTT. This sequence encodes CASGLVLGRATDTQYF.

The J gene is TRBJ1-2, the V gene TRBV5-6; D remains ambiguous. Germline CDR1 reads SGHDT; CDR2 reads YYEEEE. The CDR3 totals 16 residues. V was pared by 4 bases and J by 7 bases, with 23 bases between. CDR3: CASSPTQSHLSSGYTF. The CDR3 nucleotides read TGTGCCAGCAGCCCAACCCAATCCCACCTAAGTAGTGGCTACACCTTC.

The gene calls are TRBV9 and TRBJ1-1; D remains unclear. Trimming left V 4 bases short and J 6 bases short, with 22 bases between. This CDR3 contains 16 residues. Per germline, CDR1 SGDLS and CDR2 YYNGEE. The CDR3 nucleotides read TGTGCCAGCAGCCCCGAAGGAGACTCCCCCGGGCCTGAAGCTTTCTTT. This codes for CASSPEGDSPGPEAFF.

The J gene is TRBJ2-3, the V gene TRBV5-1, with a possible D match to TRBD2 (6 bases). This CDR3 is 16 amino acids long. CDR1 and CDR2 from the germline V gene are SGHRS and YFSETQ. The V and J ends lost 7 bases and 0 bases respectively, with 18 bases between them. In DNA form, the CDR3 reads TGCGCCAGCGGACGGACCCCCGGGACTAGCACAGATACGCAGTATTTT. It is translated as CASGRTPGTSTDTQYF. Full variable domain (outside the CDR3, taken from reference TRBV5-1 and TRBJ2-3): KAGVTQTPRYLIKTRGQQVTLSCSPISGHRSVSWYQQTPGQGLQFLFEYFSETQRNKGNFPGRFSGRQFSNSRSEMNVSTLELGDSALYLCASGRTPGTSTDTQYFGPGTRLTVL.

CDR3: CASSEALASNYGYTF. As DNA, the CDR3 is TGTGCCAGCAGTGAGGCGTTGGCTTCTAACTATGGCTACACCTTC. This chain connects TRBV6-1 to TRBJ1-2, with unresolved D. V was pared by 3 bases and J by 0 bases, with 11 bases between. The CDR3 totals 15 residues. Germline V CDR1 and CDR2: MNHNS, SASEGT.

The chain joins TRBV2 to TRBJ1-1, with D possibly being TRBD1 (6 bases). V was pared by 3 bases and J by 11 bases, with 13 bases between. CDR1 SNHLY and CDR2 FYNNEI come from the germline V gene. This CDR3 is 12 amino acids long. This CDR3 is CASSETGGGAFF. The CDR3 bases are TGTGCCAGCAGTGAGACAGGTGGCGGGGCTTTCTTT.

CDR3 sequence reads: CASCFGTGNTGELFF. Here the CDR3 DNA reads TGTGCCAGCTGCTTTGGGACAGGGAACACCGGGGAGCTGTTTTTT. This rearrangement joins TRBV2 to TRBJ2-2; 8 bases are shared with TRBD1. This CDR3 has 15 residues. From germline, CDR1 is SNHLY and CDR2 FYNNEI. With V trimmed by 8 bases and J by 1 base, 6 bases remained unmatched.

This chain joins TRBV5-4 and TRBJ1-1, with 8 bases identical to TRBD1. This CDR3 region has 16 residues. The ends lost 4 bases at V and 2 bases at J; junction bases unmatched: 10. Germline-derived CDR1 and CDR2 are SGHNT and YYREEE (reference sequence). The CDR3 DNA sequence: TGTGCCAGCAGCCCCGCCGGACAGGGCATCAACACTGAAGCTTTCTTT. It translates to CASSPAGQGINTEAFF.

The chain carries TRBV6-5 and TRBJ1-1; tentatively, D is TRBD1 (5 bases). V shed 5 bases and J shed 1 base, with 11 bases lying between them. Germline CDR1 reads MNHEY; CDR2 reads SVGAGI. The CDR3 covers 14 residues. CDR3 region: CASSPPGANTEAFF. As DNA, the CDR3 is TGTGCCAGCAGTCCCCCCGGGGCGAACACTGAAGCTTTCTTT.

Details on this clone: The same CDR3 also results from other DNA sequences found in this sample. The J gene is TRBJ1-1, the V gene TRBV9; 7 positions agree with TRBD1. The CDR3 has 15 residues. With 3 bases clipped from V and 5 bases from J, the junction kept 10 bases outside the gene matches. CDR1 SGDLS and CDR2 YYNGEE come from the germline V gene. The CDR3 spells CASSESAAGGTEAFF. In DNA, the CDR3 is TGTGCCAGCAGCGAATCGGCGGCAGGGGGAACTGAAGCTTTCTTT.

The V and J genes are TRBV29-1 and TRBJ2-2, with D perhaps TRBD2 (7 bases). Per the germline V gene, CDR1 is SQVTM and CDR2 is ANQGSEA. The germline V and J ends were trimmed by 6 bases and 0 bases, with 11 bases remaining between them. This CDR3 spans 14 amino acids. Here the CDR3 DNA reads TGCAGCGTGCGGGGGCAGACGAACACCGGGGAGCTGTTTTTT. Its translation is CSVRGQTNTGELFF.

Note on this clone: A read error may account for a junction end that differs from germline. This chain connects TRBV7-9 to TRBJ1-1; D is perhaps TRBD1 (5 bases). The CDR3 runs 13 residues. Looked up from germline, CDR1 is SEHNR and CDR2 is FQNEAQ (reference sequence). The CDR3 loop reads CASSHGGNPEAFF. The CDR3 region has the DNA TGTGCCAGCAGCCACGGGGGGAACCCTGAAGCTTTCTTT.

The V gene is TRBV5-1, the J gene TRBJ1-2, with a possible D match to TRBD1 (6 bases). The CDR3 has 16 residues. V was shortened by 0 bases and J by 5 bases, with 17 bases between the two germline ends. Germline CDR1 reads SGHRS; CDR2 reads YFSETQ. The chain's CDR3 is CASSLVQGPSTYGYTF. CDR3 coding DNA: TGCGCCAGCAGCTTGGTGCAGGGGCCGTCCACTTATGGCTACACCTTC. The full variable domain, its missing parts supplied by reference TRBV5-1 and TRBJ1-2, is KAGVTQTPRYLIKTRGQQVTLSCSPISGHRSVSWYQQTPGQGLQFLFEYFSETQRNKGNFPGRFSGRQFSNSRSEMNVSTLELGDSALYLCASSLVQGPSTYGYTFGSGTRLTVV.

The chain carries TRBV6-2 or TRBV6-3 and TRBJ2-7, with 9 bases that match TRBD2. Unmatched junction bases numbered 13, after V lost 2 bases and J lost 5 bases. Germline CDR1 reads MNHEY; CDR2 reads SVGEGT. The CDR3 is 17 amino acids. DNA for the CDR3: TGTGCCAGCAGTTACCCGAGTAGCGGGGGATTGTTGGACGAGCAGTACTTC. It yields the protein CASSYPSSGGLLDEQYF.

V is TRBV6-1 and J is TRBJ1-6; a weak D match, TRBD1 (6 bases). CDR3 length equals 15 residues. The V gene lost 1 base and the J gene lost 10 bases, with 14 bases spanning the gap. CDR1 is MNHNS and CDR2 is SASEGT in the germline V gene. The DNA of the CDR3 is TGTGCCAGCAGTGAAGTTACAGGGAAGAGGTCACCCCTCCACTTT. Translation gives CASSEVTGKRSPLHF.

This chain uses TRBV6-1 with TRBJ1-4, with D maybe TRBD1 (6 bases). This CDR3 has 15 residues. Trimming cost V 2 bases and J 2 bases, with 9 bases left between them. Germline V gene sequence: CDR1 MNHNS, CDR2 SASEGT. The CDR3 reads CASSETQGTNEKLFF. The CDR3 DNA sequence: TGTGCCAGCAGTGAAACGCAGGGGACTAATGAAAAACTGTTTTTT.

This clone came up a few times. The chain couples TRBV3-1 (or the pseudogene TRBV3-2) to TRBJ1-5; D unresolved. This CDR3 has 14 residues. Between the trimmed V and J ends, which lost 2 bases and 7 bases, there was a span of 12 bases. The germline V gene encodes CDR1 LGHDT and CDR2 YNNKEL (reference sequence). DNA of the CDR3: TGTGCCAGCAGCCAAAGTCATAGTTACCAGCCCCAGCATTTT. This sequence encodes CASSQSHSYQPQHF.

As DNA, the CDR3 is TGCGCCAGCAGCAACACAGCGCGAGGAACGCAGTATTTT. Its translation is CASSNTARGTQYF. This sequence joins TRBV5-1 and TRBJ2-3; D gene unclear. This CDR3 contains 13 residues. Trimming shortened V by 4 bases and J by 9 bases, and 15 bases separated the two germline ends. CDR1 and CDR2 (germline): SGHRS, YFSETQ. Looking up the rest from reference TRBV5-1 and TRBJ2-3 gives the full variable domain: KAGVTQTPRYLIKTRGQQVTLSCSPISGHRSVSWYQQTPGQGLQFLFEYFSETQRNKGNFPGRFSGRQFSNSRSEMNVSTLELGDSALYLCASSNTARGTQYFGPGTRLTVL.

This chain joins TRBV6-5 and TRBJ1-2; D is perhaps TRBD1 (5 bases). This CDR3 is built from 14 residues. Germline CDR1 is MNHEY and CDR2 is SVGAGI. The germline V and J ends were trimmed by 0 bases and 2 bases, with 7 bases remaining between them. The CDR3 spells CASSYSRTNYGYTF. In DNA, the CDR3 is TGTGCCAGCAGTTACTCCCGGACAAACTATGGCTACACCTTC.